Listed below are T cell receptor beta chains from one sample, sequenced in a study of blood T cell repertoires in COVID-19. TCRdb keeps only in-frame clones here, not all; method: immunoSEQ multiplex PCR. The data hold fewer than 350,000 clones, with approximately 89% observed a single time. Sequences were obtained from peripheral blood. These receptors all stem from a woman aged 55-69 years with COVID-19, enrolled during active disease. Both conserved end residues are part of each CDR3. D genes are given only for firm matches. Some rows mark clone size as missing; the rest say once, few, many or name a class of expanded clone.

CDR3,DNA,J,D,V,size
CARGQQNTGELFF,TGTGCCAGGGGACAGCAGAACACCGGGGAGCTGTTTTTT,TRBJ2-2,TRBD1,TRBV7-2,.
CASSLGALNTGELFF,TGTGCCAGCAGCTTGGGCGCGTTGAACACCGGGGAGCTGTTTTTT,TRBJ2-2,.,TRBV5-4,.
CASSHGQGETPLHF,TGTGCCAGCAGCCACGGACAGGGAGAGACACCCCTCCACTTT,TRBJ1-6,TRBD1,TRBV3-1/TRBV3-2,.
CASSWPRGGSEKLFF,TGTGCCAGCAGTTGGCCAAGGGGGGGTTCCGAAAAACTGTTTTTT,TRBJ1-4,.,TRBV28,.
CATKTTGGPYEQYF,TGTGCCACTAAGACGACAGGGGGCCCCTACGAGCAGTACTTC,TRBJ2-7,TRBD1,TRBV2,.
CASSLDRPGGTEAFF,TGTGCCAGCAGCTTAGATCGTCCAGGAGGCACTGAAGCTTTCTTT,TRBJ1-1,.,TRBV11-2,.
CASSVGYRGNTEAFF,TGTGCCAGCAGCGTTGGGTACAGGGGGAATACTGAAGCTTTCTTT,TRBJ1-1,TRBD1,TRBV7-6,once
CASSVGNSGGINEQFF,TGTGCCAGCAGCGTAGGTAATAGCGGGGGGATCAATGAGCAGTTCTTC,TRBJ2-1,TRBD2,TRBV9,.
CASSPVRGKVREQYF,TGTGCCAGCAGCCCAGTCCGGGGAAAGGTCCGCGAGCAGTACTTC,TRBJ2-7,.,TRBV7-6,.
CASSQTQYSYNSPLHF,TGCGCCAGCAGCCAAACACAGTACTCCTATAATTCACCCCTCCACTTT,TRBJ1-6,.,TRBV5-1,.
CASSPPEGYTGELFF,TGTGCCAGCAGCCCCCCCGAGGGATACACCGGGGAGCTGTTTTTT,TRBJ2-2,.,TRBV7-8,.
CASSRRGANQPQHF,TGTGCCAGCAGCCGGCGGGGGGCCAATCAGCCCCAGCATTTT,TRBJ1-5,.,TRBV3-1/TRBV3-2,.
CASSPGTGGTTNEKLFF,TGTGCCAGCAGCCCTGGGACAGGGGGCACCACTAATGAAAAACTGTTTTTT,TRBJ1-4,TRBD1,TRBV4-2,.
CASSQRDINYGYTF,TGCGCCAGCAGCCAGAGGGACATTAACTATGGCTACACCTTC,TRBJ1-2,.,TRBV4-1,few
CASSVSTSSYEQYF,TGTGCCAGCAGTGTGTCCACGAGCTCCTACGAGCAGTACTTC,TRBJ2-7,.,TRBV2,.
CASSPRLATSYEQYF,TGTGCCAGCTCACCGAGACTAGCGACCTCCTACGAGCAGTACTTC,TRBJ2-7,TRBD2,TRBV18,.
CASSPRGQRQYF,TGTGCCAGCAGCCCGCGGGGACAGCGGCAGTATTTT,TRBJ2-3,.,TRBV5-6,.
CASSGSGGAGEQFF,TGTGCCAGCAGCGGTAGCGGGGGGGCCGGTGAGCAGTTCTTC,TRBJ2-1,TRBD2,TRBV9,.
CASSAPMGATNYGYTF,TGCGCCAGCAGCGCCCCAATGGGGGCAACTAACTATGGCTACACCTTC,TRBJ1-2,.,TRBV5-1,.
CASTTGGANTEAFF,TGTGCCAGCACCACGGGGGGAGCGAACACTGAAGCTTTCTTT,TRBJ1-1,.,TRBV6-5,.
CASSLGQGTYEQYF,TGTGCCAGCAGTTTGGGACAGGGTACCTACGAGCAGTACTTC,TRBJ2-7,TRBD1,TRBV6-5,.
CATRQGDTQYF,TGTGCCACCAGACAGGGGGATACGCAGTATTTT,TRBJ2-3,TRBD1,TRBV24-1,.
CASSSQPYSNQPQHF,TGTGCCAGTAGTTCACAGCCATATAGCAATCAGCCCCAGCATTTT,TRBJ1-5,.,TRBV19,.
CATSPLAGQGWATEAFF,TGTGCCACCAGCCCGCTGGCAGGGCAGGGATGGGCCACTGAAGCTTTCTTT,TRBJ1-1,.,TRBV15,.
CATSDKGYGGYTF,TGTGCCACCAGTGATAAGGGGTATGGTGGCTACACCTTC,TRBJ1-2,.,TRBV24-1,.
CASRAFFSPNYGYTF,TGCGCCAGCAGGGCCTTCTTCTCGCCCAACTATGGCTACACCTTC,TRBJ1-2,.,TRBV5-1,.
CASSPPEGLYGYTF,TGTGCCAGCTCACCACCAGAGGGCCTCTATGGCTACACCTTC,TRBJ1-2,.,TRBV18,.
CASLPSGLTGYTF,TGTGCCAGCCTACCAAGTGGGCTCACTGGCTACACCTTC,TRBJ1-2,.,TRBV6-5,.
CASSISPPWNSEAFF,TGTGCCAGTAGTATAAGCCCCCCGTGGAACAGTGAAGCTTTCTTT,TRBJ1-1,.,TRBV19,.
CASSPDMYEQYF,TGCGCCAGCAGCCCGGACATGTACGAGCAGTACTTC,TRBJ2-7,.,TRBV5-1,.
CASSPPTGVVTEAFF,TGTGCCAGCTCACCTCCGACAGGAGTCGTCACTGAAGCTTTCTTT,TRBJ1-1,.,TRBV18,once
CASSPGLAGVDSTDTQYF,TGTGCCAGCAGCCCGGGACTAGCGGGGGTCGATAGCACAGATACGCAGTATTTT,TRBJ2-3,TRBD2,TRBV13,.
CASSYEAGAGNTIYF,TGTGCCAGCAGTTACGAAGCAGGGGCTGGAAACACCATATATTTT,TRBJ1-3,.,TRBV6-5,.
CASKRTGDEAFF,TGTGCCAGCAAAAGGACAGGAGATGAAGCTTTCTTT,TRBJ1-1,TRBD1,TRBV7-9,.
CASSPGEGLYGYTF,TGTGCCAGCAGCCCCGGGGAGGGCCTCTATGGCTACACCTTC,TRBJ1-2,.,TRBV3-1/TRBV3-2,.
CAISGQGNEKLFF,TGTGCCATCAGTGGCCAGGGTAATGAAAAACTGTTTTTT,TRBJ1-4,.,TRBV10-3,.
CASSFRGLAGGREQYF,TGTGCCAGCAGTTTTCGGGGTCTAGCGGGGGGACGCGAGCAGTACTTC,TRBJ2-7,TRBD2,TRBV28,.
CASKSGQGHYGYTF,TGTGCCAGCAAAAGTGGACAGGGCCACTATGGCTACACCTTC,TRBJ1-2,TRBD1,TRBV27,.
CASNGGLLNTGELFF,TGTGCCAGTAACGGAGGGTTACTGAACACCGGGGAGCTGTTTTTT,TRBJ2-2,.,TRBV19,once
CASSVSSYEQYF,TGTGCCAGCAGTGTGTCGAGCTACGAGCAGTACTTC,TRBJ2-7,.,TRBV2,.
CASSDSFGGEGSGGALETQYF,TGTGCCAGCAGTGACTCATTCGGTGGCGAGGGTAGCGGGGGGGCCTTGGAGACCCAGTACTTC,TRBJ2-5,TRBD2,TRBV6-4,once
CASRNTGGPMMEQYF,TGTGCCAGCAGGAATACAGGGGGCCCGATGATGGAGCAGTACTTC,TRBJ2-7,TRBD1,TRBV28,.
CAWSIGQFRGYGYTF,TGTGCCTGGAGTATCGGACAGTTCCGAGGCTATGGCTACACCTTC,TRBJ1-2,.,TRBV30,.
CASSQGVGQDYGYTF,TGTGCCAGCAGCCAAGGGGTTGGACAGGACTATGGCTACACCTTC,TRBJ1-2,TRBD1,TRBV14,.
CASKDSWSSLYF,TGTGCCAGCAAGGACAGTTGGTCGAGCCTTTATTTT,TRBJ1-1,.,TRBV6-5,.
CASSQDHLEQETQYF,TGTGCCAGCAGCCAAGATCACTTAGAACAAGAGACCCAGTACTTC,TRBJ2-5,.,TRBV3-1/TRBV3-2,.
CASSVGYGSTEAFF,TGTGCCAGCAGCGTAGGGTACGGTTCCACTGAAGCTTTCTTT,TRBJ1-1,.,TRBV9,.
CASSSGHTSGNTIYF,TGCGCCAGCAGCTCGGGACACACCTCTGGAAACACCATATATTTT,TRBJ1-3,.,TRBV5-1,.
CASSLVQINTGELFF,TGTGCCAGCAGCCTCGTACAGATAAACACCGGGGAGCTGTTTTTT,TRBJ2-2,.,TRBV7-3,.
CASSLKGTGVNYGYTF,TGTGCCAGCAGTTTAAAGGGGACAGGGGTTAACTATGGCTACACCTTC,TRBJ1-2,TRBD1,TRBV28,.
CASSADTYYGYTF,TGCGCCAGCAGCGCAGACACCTACTATGGCTACACCTTC,TRBJ1-2,.,TRBV5-1,.
CASSSRPGGQGTDTQYF,TGTGCCAGCAGCTCTCGGCCAGGGGGGCAAGGGACAGATACGCAGTATTTT,TRBJ2-3,.,TRBV7-6,.
CASRGGSNEKLFF,TGCGCCAGCAGGGGGGGGTCTAATGAAAAACTGTTTTTT,TRBJ1-4,.,TRBV4-1,.